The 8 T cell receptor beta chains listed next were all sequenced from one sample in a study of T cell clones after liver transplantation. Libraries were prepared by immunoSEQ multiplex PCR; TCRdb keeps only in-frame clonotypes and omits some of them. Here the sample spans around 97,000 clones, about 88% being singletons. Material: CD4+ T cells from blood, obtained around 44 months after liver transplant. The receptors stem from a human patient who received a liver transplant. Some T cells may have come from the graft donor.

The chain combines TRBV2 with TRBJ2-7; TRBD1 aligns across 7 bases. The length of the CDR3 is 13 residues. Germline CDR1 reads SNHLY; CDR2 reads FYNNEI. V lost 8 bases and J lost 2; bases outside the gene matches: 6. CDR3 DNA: TGTGCCAGCCGGGACAGCTTCACCTACGAGCAGTACTTC. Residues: CASRDSFTYEQYF.

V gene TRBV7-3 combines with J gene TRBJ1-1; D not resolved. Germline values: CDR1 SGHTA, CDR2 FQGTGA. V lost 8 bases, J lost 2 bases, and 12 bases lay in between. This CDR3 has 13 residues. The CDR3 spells CASALGGNTEAFF. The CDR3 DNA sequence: TGTGCCAGCGCTTTGGGAGGAAACACTGAAGCTTTCTTT. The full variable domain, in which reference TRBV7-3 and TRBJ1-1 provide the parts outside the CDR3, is GAGVSQTPSNKVTEKGKYVELRCDPISGHTALYWYRQSLGQGPEFLIYFQGTGAADDSGLPNDRFFAVRPEGSVSTLKIQRTERGDSAVYLCASALGGNTEAFFGQGTRLTVV.

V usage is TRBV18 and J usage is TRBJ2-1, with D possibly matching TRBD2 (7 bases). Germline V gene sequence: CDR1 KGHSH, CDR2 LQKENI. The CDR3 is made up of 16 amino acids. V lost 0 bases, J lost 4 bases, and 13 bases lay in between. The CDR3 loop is CASSPPTGGQYNEQFF. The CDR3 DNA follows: TGTGCCAGCTCACCACCTACCGGGGGGCAATACAATGAGCAGTTCTTC.

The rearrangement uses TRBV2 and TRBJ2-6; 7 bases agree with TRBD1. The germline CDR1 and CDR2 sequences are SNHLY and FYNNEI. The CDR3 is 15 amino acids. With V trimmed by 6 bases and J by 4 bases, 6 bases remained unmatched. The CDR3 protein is CASRKGQAGANVLTF. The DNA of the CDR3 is TGTGCCAGCAGGAAAGGACAGGCCGGGGCCAACGTCCTGACTTTC.

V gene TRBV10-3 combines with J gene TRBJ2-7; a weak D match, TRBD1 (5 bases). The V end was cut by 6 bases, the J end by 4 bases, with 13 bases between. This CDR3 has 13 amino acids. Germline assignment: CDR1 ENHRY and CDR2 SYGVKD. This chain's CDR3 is CAIRGDLTYEQYF. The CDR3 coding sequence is TGTGCCATCAGAGGGGATCTGACTTACGAGCAGTACTTC.

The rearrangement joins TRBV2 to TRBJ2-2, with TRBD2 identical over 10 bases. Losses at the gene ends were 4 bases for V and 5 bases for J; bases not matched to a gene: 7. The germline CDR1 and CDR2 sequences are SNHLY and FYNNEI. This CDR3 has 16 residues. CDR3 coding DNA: TGTGCCAGCAGTGGTTCAGCGGGGGGGCGGACCGGGGAGCTGTTTTTT. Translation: CASSGSAGGRTGELFF.

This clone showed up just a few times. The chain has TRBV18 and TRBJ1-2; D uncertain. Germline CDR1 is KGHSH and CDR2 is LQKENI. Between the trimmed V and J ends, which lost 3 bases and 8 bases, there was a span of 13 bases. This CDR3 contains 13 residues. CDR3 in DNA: TGTGCCAGCTCACCTGGGCTGGCAGGCGGCTACACCTTC. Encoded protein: CASSPGLAGGYTF. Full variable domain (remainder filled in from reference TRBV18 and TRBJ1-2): NAGVMQNPRHLVRRRGQEARLRCSPMKGHSHVYWYRQLPEEGLKFMVYLQKENIIDESGMPKERFSAEFPKEGPSILRIQQVVRGDSAAYFCASSPGLAGGYTFGSGTRLTVV.

CDR3 DNA sequence: TGTGCCAGCAGTGGAGAGGGGCTGGGTCCTGAAGCTTTCTTT. It is translated as CASSGEGLGPEAFF. V is TRBV2 and J is TRBJ1-1; possible D gene TRBD1, 5 bases. Germline loops: CDR1 SNHLY, CDR2 FYNNEI. The V end was cut by 4 bases, the J end by 6 bases, with 15 bases between. CDR3 length: 14 residues.